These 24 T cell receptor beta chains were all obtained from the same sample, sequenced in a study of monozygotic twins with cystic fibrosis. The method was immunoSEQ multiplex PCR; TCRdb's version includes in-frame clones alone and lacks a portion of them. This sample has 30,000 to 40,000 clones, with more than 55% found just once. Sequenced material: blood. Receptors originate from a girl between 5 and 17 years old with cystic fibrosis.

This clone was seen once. This chain's CDR3 is CAWSPSLGTGVWTDTQYF. The CDR3 nucleotides read TGTGCCTGGAGCCCCTCCCTCGGGACAGGCGTTTGGACAGATACGCAGTATTTT. The V call is TRBV30, the J call TRBJ2-3; 8 bases align to TRBD1. The CDR3 loop spans 18 amino acids. Looked up from germline, CDR1 is GTSNPN and CDR2 is SVGIG (reference sequence). Germline trimming cut 3 bases from V and 3 bases from J; bases unmatched to any gene: 17.

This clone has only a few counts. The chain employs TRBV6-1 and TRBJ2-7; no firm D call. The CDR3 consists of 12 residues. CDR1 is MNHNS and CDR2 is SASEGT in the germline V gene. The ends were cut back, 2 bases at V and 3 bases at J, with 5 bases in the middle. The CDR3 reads CASSETFYEQYV. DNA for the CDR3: TGTGCCAGCAGTGAAACTTTCTACGAGCAGTACGTC.

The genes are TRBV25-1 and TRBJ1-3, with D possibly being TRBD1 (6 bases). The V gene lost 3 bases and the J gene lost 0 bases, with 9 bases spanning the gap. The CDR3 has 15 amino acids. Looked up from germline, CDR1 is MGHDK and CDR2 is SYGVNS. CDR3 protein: CASSDDRLSGNTIYF. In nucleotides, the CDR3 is TGTGCCAGCAGTGACGACAGGCTCTCTGGAAACACCATATATTTT.

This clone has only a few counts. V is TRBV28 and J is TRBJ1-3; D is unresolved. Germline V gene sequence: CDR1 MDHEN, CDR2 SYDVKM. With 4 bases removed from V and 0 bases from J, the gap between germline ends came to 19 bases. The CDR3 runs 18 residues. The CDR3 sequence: CASSSRGWRWYSGNTIYF. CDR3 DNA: TGTGCCAGCAGTTCCCGTGGTTGGAGGTGGTACTCTGGAAACACCATATATTTT.

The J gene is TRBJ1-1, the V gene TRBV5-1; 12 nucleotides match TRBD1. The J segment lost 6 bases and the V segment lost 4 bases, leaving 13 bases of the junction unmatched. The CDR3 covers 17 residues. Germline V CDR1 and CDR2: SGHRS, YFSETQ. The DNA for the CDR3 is TGCGCCAGCAGCCCGCGTCCCGGGACAGGGGGCGGCCCTGAAGCTTTCTTT. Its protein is CASSPRPGTGGGPEAFF.

CDR3: CASSFRTGDGYTF. The CDR3 coding sequence is TGTGCCAGCAGTTTTAGGACAGGGGACGGCTACACCTTC. This chain joins TRBV5-5 and TRBJ1-2, with 9 nucleotides matching TRBD1. Per germline, CDR1 SGHKS and CDR2 YYEKEE (reference sequence). This CDR3 comprises 13 residues. The V segment lost 5 bases and the J segment 8 bases; nucleotides outside the gene matches: 7.

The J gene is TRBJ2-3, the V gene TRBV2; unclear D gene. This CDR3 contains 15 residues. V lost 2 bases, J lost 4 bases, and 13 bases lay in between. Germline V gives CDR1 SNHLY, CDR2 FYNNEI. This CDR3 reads CASSELRAPSDTQYF. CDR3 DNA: TGTGCCAGCAGTGAATTAAGGGCCCCCTCAGATACGCAGTATTTT.

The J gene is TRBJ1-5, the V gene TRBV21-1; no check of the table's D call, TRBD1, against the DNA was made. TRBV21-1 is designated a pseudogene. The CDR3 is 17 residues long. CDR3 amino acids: CASSPTNRGQRNQPQHF. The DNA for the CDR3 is TGTGCCAGCAGCCCAACGAACAGGGGGCAACGCAATCAGCCCCAGCATTTT.

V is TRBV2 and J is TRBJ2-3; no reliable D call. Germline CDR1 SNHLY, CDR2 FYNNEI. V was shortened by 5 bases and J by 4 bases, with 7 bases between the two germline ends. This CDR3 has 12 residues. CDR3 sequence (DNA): TGTGCCAGCAGTCCCCTGGCAGATACGCAGTATTTT. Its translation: CASSPLADTQYF.

The CDR3 is CASSLPPNYGYTF. CDR3 nucleotide sequence: TGTGCCAGCAGTTTACCACCGAACTATGGCTACACCTTC. The chain is built from TRBV28 and TRBJ1-2; D gene uncertain. The CDR3 length is 13 residues. Looked up from germline, CDR1 is MDHEN and CDR2 is SYDVKM. V dropped 2 bases and J dropped 2 bases, with 6 bases sitting between them.

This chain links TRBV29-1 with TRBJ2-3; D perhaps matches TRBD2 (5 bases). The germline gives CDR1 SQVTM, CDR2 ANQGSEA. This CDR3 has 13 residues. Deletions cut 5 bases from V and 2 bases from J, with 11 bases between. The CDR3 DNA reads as TGCAGCGTTCGGGAAGTATACACAGATACGCAGTATTTT. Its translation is CSVREVYTDTQYF.

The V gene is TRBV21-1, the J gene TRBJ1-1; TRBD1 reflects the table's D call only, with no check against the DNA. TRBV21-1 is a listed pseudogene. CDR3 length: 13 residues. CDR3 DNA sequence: TGTGCCAGCAGCAATAAGGACATTGGAGAAGCTTTCTTT. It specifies CASSNKDIGEAFF.

For the CDR3, the DNA is TGTGCCAGCACCTTTGCGGGAGGGCCATCTGATACGCAGTATTTT. Its protein product is CASTFAGGPSDTQYF. The chain has TRBV7-2 and TRBJ2-3; 9 nucleotides line up with TRBD2. Germline CDR1 and CDR2: SGHTA and FQGNSA. This CDR3 has 15 amino acids. The ends lost 7 bases at V and 6 bases at J; junction bases unmatched: 11.

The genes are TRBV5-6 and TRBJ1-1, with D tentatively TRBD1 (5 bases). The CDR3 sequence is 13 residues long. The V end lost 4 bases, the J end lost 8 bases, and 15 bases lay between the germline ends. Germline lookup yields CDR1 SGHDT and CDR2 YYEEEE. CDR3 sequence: CASSKGWPTEAFF. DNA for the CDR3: TGTGCCAGCAGCAAGGGGTGGCCCACAGAAGCTTTCTTT.

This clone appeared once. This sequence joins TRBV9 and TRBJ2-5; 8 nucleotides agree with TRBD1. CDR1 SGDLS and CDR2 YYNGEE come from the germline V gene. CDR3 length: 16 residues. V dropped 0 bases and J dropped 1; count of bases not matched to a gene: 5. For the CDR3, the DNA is TGTGCCAGCAGCGTAGGCCAGGGGGCACCCCAAGAGACCCAGTACTTC. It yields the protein CASSVGQGAPQETQYF.

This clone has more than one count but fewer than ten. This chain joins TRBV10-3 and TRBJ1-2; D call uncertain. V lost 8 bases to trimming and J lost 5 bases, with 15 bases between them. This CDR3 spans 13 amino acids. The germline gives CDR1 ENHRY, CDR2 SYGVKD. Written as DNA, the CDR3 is TGTGCCATCTCGGTGGGTGGAGAATATGGCTACACCTTC. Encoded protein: CAISVGGEYGYTF.

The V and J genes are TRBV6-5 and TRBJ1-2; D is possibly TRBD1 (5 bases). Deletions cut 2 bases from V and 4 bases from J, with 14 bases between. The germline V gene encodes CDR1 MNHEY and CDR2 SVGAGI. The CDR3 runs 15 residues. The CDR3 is CASSYTGTDAYGYTF. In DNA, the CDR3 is TGTGCCAGCAGTTACACCGGGACTGATGCCTATGGCTACACCTTC.

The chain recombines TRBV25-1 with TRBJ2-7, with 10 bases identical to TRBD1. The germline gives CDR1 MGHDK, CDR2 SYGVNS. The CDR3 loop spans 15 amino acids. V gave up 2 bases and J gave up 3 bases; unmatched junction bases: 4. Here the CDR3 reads CASSERTGGSYEQYF. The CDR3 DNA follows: TGTGCCAGCAGTGAAAGGACAGGGGGGAGCTACGAGCAGTACTTC.

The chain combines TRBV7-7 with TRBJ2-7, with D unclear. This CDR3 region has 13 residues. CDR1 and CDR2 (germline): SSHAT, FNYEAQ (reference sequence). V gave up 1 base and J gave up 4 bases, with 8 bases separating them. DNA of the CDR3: TGTGCCAGCAGCTTAGTATTGGTATACGAGCAGTACGTC. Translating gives CASSLVLVYEQYV.

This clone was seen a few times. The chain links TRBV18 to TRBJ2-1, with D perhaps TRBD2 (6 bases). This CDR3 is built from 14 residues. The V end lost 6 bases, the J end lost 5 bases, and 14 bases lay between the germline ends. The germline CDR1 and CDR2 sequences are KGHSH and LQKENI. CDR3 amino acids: CASSPGLANNEQFF. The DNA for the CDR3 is TGTGCCAGCTCCCCGGGGCTAGCGAACAATGAGCAGTTCTTC.

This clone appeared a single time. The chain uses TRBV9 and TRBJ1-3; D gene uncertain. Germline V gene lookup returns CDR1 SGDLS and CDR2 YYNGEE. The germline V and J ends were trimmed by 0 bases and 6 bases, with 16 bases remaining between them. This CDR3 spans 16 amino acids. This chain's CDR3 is CASSVDGVVGKNTIYF. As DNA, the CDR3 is TGTGCCAGCAGCGTAGATGGGGTGGTCGGTAAAAACACCATATATTTT.

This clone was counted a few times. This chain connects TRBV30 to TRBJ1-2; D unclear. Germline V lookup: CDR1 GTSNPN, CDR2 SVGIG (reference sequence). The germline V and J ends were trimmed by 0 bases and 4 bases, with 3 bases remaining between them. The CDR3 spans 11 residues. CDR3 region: CAWSVRYGYTF. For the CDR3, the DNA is TGTGCCTGGAGTGTACGCTATGGCTACACCTTC.

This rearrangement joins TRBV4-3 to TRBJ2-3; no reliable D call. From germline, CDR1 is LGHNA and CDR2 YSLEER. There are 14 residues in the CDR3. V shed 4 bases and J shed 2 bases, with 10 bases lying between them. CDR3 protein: CASSRLALTDTQYF. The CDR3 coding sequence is TGCGCCAGCAGCCGCCTGGCTCTCACAGATACGCAGTATTTT.

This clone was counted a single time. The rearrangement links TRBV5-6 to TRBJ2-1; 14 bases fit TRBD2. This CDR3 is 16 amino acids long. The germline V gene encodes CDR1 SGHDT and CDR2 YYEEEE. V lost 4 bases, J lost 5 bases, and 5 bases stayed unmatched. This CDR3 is CASSRPGLAGDNEQFF. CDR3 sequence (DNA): TGTGCCAGCAGCCGGCCGGGACTAGCGGGAGACAATGAGCAGTTCTTC.